The T cell receptor (beta chain) described here comes from a study of T cells in Graves' hyperthyroidism and ophthalmopathy. V was cut by 5 bases and J by 0 bases, with 11 bases left in between. The CDR3 runs to 14 residues. Germline CDR1 reads SGHRS; CDR2 reads YFSETQ. Researchers took RNA transcripts and amplified the TCR beta CDR3 regions from them. First-round RT-PCR with HTBI primers amplified the TCR CDR3 region. TCRdb reanalysed the multiplex PCR reads using MiXCR and keeps one entry per CDR3 protein. The sample contains under 700,000 distinct CDR3 sequences, around 46% of which appear only once. This clonotype was seen many times. The diagnostic basis comprised clinical symptoms, serum thyroxine and TRAb, thyroid ultrasound and orbital computed tomography.

The chain uses TRBV5-1 and TRBJ1-2; no definite D call. The sample was peripheral blood or thyroid tissue (not recorded which). This TCR was sampled from a woman aged 18-29 years with Graves' hyperthyroidism. The CDR3 nucleotides read TGCGCCAGCAGTACCACCGGGACTAACTATGGCTACACCTTC. Protein: CASSTTGTNYGYTF.